Presented here are 24 T cell receptor beta chains from one specimen sequenced in a study of cytomegalovirus exposure and HLA in healthy donors. With 60 Vbeta and 13 Jbeta primers, the PCR was carried out. Method: immunoSEQ multiplex PCR; TCRdb's copy keeps in-frame clones and lacks some. The repertoire holds roughly 120,000 clones, with over 55% as singletons. Sequenced: PBMCs. The receptors here all came from a man aged 18 to 29 in good health and CMV-seropositive.

The rearrangement joins TRBV11-3 to TRBJ2-5; 7 nucleotides match TRBD1. The CDR3 consists of 13 residues. V trimming: 5 bases; J trimming: 7 bases; junction bases outside the gene matches: 7. Germline V lookup: CDR1 SGHNT, CDR2 YENEEA. Here the CDR3 reads CASSPWTGATQYF. The CDR3 nucleotides are TGTGCCAGCAGCCCCTGGACAGGCGCGACCCAGTACTTC.

This clone was picked up one time. This chain joins TRBV5-1 and TRBJ2-3, with 7 positions matching TRBD2. Per germline, CDR1 SGHRS and CDR2 YFSETQ. The CDR3 loop spans 13 amino acids. V trimming: 3 bases; J trimming: 4 bases; junction bases outside the gene matches: 2. DNA for the CDR3: TGCGCCAGCAGCTCTGGGGGGGCAGATACGCAGTATTTT. It specifies CASSSGGADTQYF.

The chain has TRBV2 and TRBJ1-1; TRBD1 matches 9 bases. CDR1 and CDR2 (germline): SNHLY, FYNNEI. V shed 0 bases and J 5 bases; nucleotides not matched to a gene: 1. CDR3 length: 14 amino acids. The DNA for the CDR3 is TGTGCCAGCAGTGAAGCAGGGACAGGGACTGAAGCTTTCTTT. Its protein is CASSEAGTGTEAFF.

The table lists this clone with a count of one. V and J are TRBV30 and TRBJ2-7, with 8 bases fitting TRBD2. This CDR3 has 15 residues. Germline V gene sequence: CDR1 GTSNPN, CDR2 SVGIG (reference sequence). V dropped 2 bases and J dropped 4; count of bases not matched to a gene: 10. CDR3 nucleotides: TGTGCCTGGAGTTCTTCGGCGGGAGGTCGTTACGAGCAGTACTTC. Amino acids: CAWSSSAGGRYEQYF.

In regard to this clone: The junction differs from germline at one of its ends, possibly a read error. V and J are TRBV28 and TRBJ2-7, with 7 bases fitting TRBD1. Germline V gene lookup returns CDR1 MDHEN and CDR2 SYDVKM. This CDR3 has 12 amino acids. The CDR3 loop is CASNRGTYAQYF. In DNA, the CDR3 is TGTGCCAGCAACAGGGGTACCTACGCGCAGTACTTC.

The chain recombines TRBV2 with TRBJ2-5, with TRBD1 matching over 10 bases. Trimming took 10 bases from V and 7 from J; bases not matched to a gene: 18. The CDR3 totals 16 residues. Germline values: CDR1 SNHLY, CDR2 FYNNEI. Here the CDR3 DNA reads TGTGCCATCCTTCTCAGGACAGGGGGATCCCTGGGGACCCAGTACTTC. Translating gives CAILLRTGGSLGTQYF.

The V and J genes are TRBV5-6 and TRBJ1-4; no clear D. The V end was cut by 0 bases, the J end by 2 bases, with 8 bases between. This CDR3 has 15 residues. Germline CDR1 is SGHDT and CDR2 is YYEEEE. The CDR3 loop reads CASSLASQTNEKLFF. In nucleotides, the CDR3 is TGTGCCAGCAGCTTGGCCTCACAGACTAATGAAAAACTGTTTTTT.

V usage is TRBV4-2 and J usage is TRBJ1-2; D is perhaps TRBD1 (6 bases). The CDR3 has 15 residues. V lost 4 bases and J 7 bases, leaving 19 bases between the germline ends. The germline V gene has CDR1 LGHNA and CDR2 YNFKEQ. The CDR3 sequence: CASSLRTAATSGYTF. The CDR3 DNA reads TGTGCCAGCAGCCTCAGGACAGCCGCAACGAGTGGCTACACCTTC.

This clone was observed at least ten times. The chain recombines TRBV5-1 with TRBJ2-2; 9 nucleotides align to TRBD1. Germline loops: CDR1 SGHRS, CDR2 YFSETQ. CDR3 length equals 15 residues. V trimming: 4 bases; J trimming: 5 bases; junction bases outside the gene matches: 6. The CDR3 region has the DNA TGCGCCAGCAGCCCGGGACAGGGAAGAACCGGGGAGCTGTTTTTT. It is translated as CASSPGQGRTGELFF.

V and J are TRBV20-1 and TRBJ2-1, with no clear D. V was clipped by 3 bases and J by 9 bases, with 9 bases between them. CDR1 and CDR2 (germline): DFQATT, SNEGSKA (reference sequence). The CDR3 contains 11 residues. The DNA for the CDR3 is TGCAGTGCTAGCCCCGGTGGTGAGCAGTTCTTC. Amino acids: CSASPGGEQFF.

The V and J genes are TRBV18 and TRBJ1-1; 9 bases line up with TRBD1. Germline CDR1 KGHSH, CDR2 LQKENI. J lost 7 bases, V lost 3 bases, and 6 bases had no gene match. The CDR3 contains 14 residues. The CDR3 DNA reads TGTGCCAGCTCACCCGGACAGGGGATCGGTGAAGCTTTCTTT. Translation: CASSPGQGIGEAFF.

The chain carries TRBV5-4 and TRBJ2-1; 8 bases map to TRBD1. CDR1 SGHNT and CDR2 YYREEE come from the germline V gene (reference sequence). V shed 4 bases, J shed 4 bases, and the junction held 16 bases outside the gene matches. The CDR3 runs 18 residues. Here the CDR3 reads CASSRYAKTGAEYNEQFF. Here the CDR3 DNA reads TGTGCCAGCAGCCGGTATGCTAAGACAGGGGCCGAATACAATGAGCAGTTCTTC.

The chain couples TRBV11-3 to TRBJ1-1, with D uncertain. The CDR3 consists of 13 residues. Germline CDR1 SGHNT, CDR2 YENEEA. The V end lost 0 bases, the J end lost 3 bases, and 5 bases lay between the germline ends. The CDR3 spells CASSLDPYTEAFF. The CDR3 DNA follows: TGTGCCAGCAGCTTAGATCCGTACACTGAAGCTTTCTTT. Complete variable domain (other parts from reference TRBV11-3 and TRBJ1-1): EAGVVQSPRYKIIEKKQPVAFWCNPISGHNTLYWYLQNLGQGPELLIRYENEEAVDDSQLPKDRFSAERLKGVDSTLKIQPAELGDSAVYLCASSLDPYTEAFFGQGTRLTVV.

The chain couples TRBV9 to TRBJ1-1; no clear D. Germline V lookup: CDR1 SGDLS, CDR2 YYNGEE. V lost 0 bases and J 0 bases, leaving 6 bases between the germline ends. This CDR3 contains 14 residues. CDR3 in amino acids: CASSVGRVNTEAFF. The CDR3 nucleotides are TGTGCCAGCAGCGTAGGGAGGGTGAACACTGAAGCTTTCTTT.

V gene TRBV5-1 combines with J gene TRBJ2-2; tentatively, D is TRBD1 (6 bases). The CDR3 totals 15 residues. Per the germline V gene, CDR1 is SGHRS and CDR2 is YFSETQ. V gave up 2 bases and J gave up 1 base, with 9 bases separating them. In DNA, the CDR3 is TGCGCCAGCAGCTTATTGGACAGGAACACCGGGGAGCTGTTTTTT. As protein: CASSLLDRNTGELFF.

In its sample, this clone was seen a few times. The gene calls are TRBV6-5 and TRBJ1-2; D is ambiguous. Deletions cut 5 bases from V and 3 bases from J, with 10 bases between. The CDR3 is 13 residues long. From germline, CDR1 is MNHEY and CDR2 SVGAGI. CDR3: CASSHLMDYGYTF. CDR3 sequence (DNA): TGTGCCAGCAGTCACCTAATGGACTATGGCTACACCTTC.

V and J are TRBV5-1 and TRBJ2-7; a possible D gene is TRBD1 (6 bases). Germline CDR1 and CDR2: SGHRS and YFSETQ. The CDR3 sequence is 15 residues long. V lost 4 bases and J 0 bases, leaving 14 bases between the germline ends. CDR3 nucleotides: TGCGCCAGCAGCCCCCGGACAGAGCGCTCCTACGAGCAGTACTTC. Its protein is CASSPRTERSYEQYF.

This clone appeared a single time. The gene calls are TRBV4-1 and TRBJ2-1, with D tentatively TRBD2 (5 bases). CDR3 length equals 17 residues. Germline loops: CDR1 MGHRA, CDR2 YSYEKL. V was clipped by 3 bases and J by 1 base, with 16 bases between them. The DNA of the CDR3 is TGCGCCAGCAGCCAGGGGTGGCCTGGCGGGTCCTACAATGAGCAGTTCTTC. Translation gives CASSQGWPGGSYNEQFF.

Notes on this clone: The junction and the germline gene differ at one end; a read error may be behind it. V and J are TRBV9 and TRBJ1-2; TRBD1 matches 8 bases. The CDR3 extends over 17 amino acids. Per germline, CDR1 SGDLS and CDR2 YYNGEE. The CDR3 loop is CASSVGSGQGAEEGYTF. CDR3 bases: TGTGCCAGCAGCGTAGGTTCGGGGCAGGGGGCAGAGGAAGGCTACACTTTC.

The chain employs TRBV5-1 and TRBJ2-1; 9 bases are a match to TRBD2. The CDR3 contains 15 residues. J was trimmed by 5 bases and V by 0 bases; bases with no gene match: 3. Germline V gene lookup returns CDR1 SGHRS and CDR2 YFSETQ. As DNA, the CDR3 is TGCGCCAGCAGCTTGGGAGCTAGCGGGAACAATGAGCAGTTCTTC. This encodes CASSLGASGNNEQFF.

This chain uses TRBV6-1 with TRBJ2-5; 12 positions match TRBD2. V dropped 0 bases and J dropped 2; count of bases not matched to a gene: 1. This CDR3 contains 16 residues. Germline CDR1 is MNHNS and CDR2 is SASEGT. The CDR3 bases are TGTGCCAGCAGTGAAGCGCTAGCGGGGGGGCAAGAGACCCAGTACTTC. This codes for CASSEALAGGQETQYF.

The gene calls are TRBV4-1 and TRBJ1-2, with TRBD1 matching 7 bases. The CDR3 totals 15 residues. V trimming: 2 bases; J trimming: 5 bases; junction bases outside the gene matches: 8. Germline V CDR1 and CDR2: MGHRA, YSYEKL. The CDR3 bases are TGCGCCAGCAGCCAACCACTGACAGGGAATTATGGCTACACCTTC. It translates to CASSQPLTGNYGYTF.

The chain has TRBV5-1 and TRBJ2-1; the match to TRBD2 covers 8 bases. This CDR3 has 18 amino acids. In germline, CDR1 is SGHRS, CDR2 YFSETQ. J gave up 4 bases and V 4 bases, and 16 bases lay outside the gene matches. CDR3 protein: CASSMQVLGGAMYNEQFF. The CDR3 nucleotides read TGCGCCAGCAGCATGCAGGTCCTCGGGGGGGCTATGTACAATGAGCAGTTCTTC.

This rearrangement joins TRBV5-5 to TRBJ2-2; no clear D gene. The CDR3 is 14 residues long. V was pared by 5 bases and J by 0 bases, with 8 bases between. Germline CDR1 and CDR2: SGHKS and YYEKEE (reference sequence). The CDR3 is CASRSLTNTGELFF. CDR3 in DNA: TGTGCCAGCAGGAGTTTGACGAACACCGGGGAGCTGTTTTTT.